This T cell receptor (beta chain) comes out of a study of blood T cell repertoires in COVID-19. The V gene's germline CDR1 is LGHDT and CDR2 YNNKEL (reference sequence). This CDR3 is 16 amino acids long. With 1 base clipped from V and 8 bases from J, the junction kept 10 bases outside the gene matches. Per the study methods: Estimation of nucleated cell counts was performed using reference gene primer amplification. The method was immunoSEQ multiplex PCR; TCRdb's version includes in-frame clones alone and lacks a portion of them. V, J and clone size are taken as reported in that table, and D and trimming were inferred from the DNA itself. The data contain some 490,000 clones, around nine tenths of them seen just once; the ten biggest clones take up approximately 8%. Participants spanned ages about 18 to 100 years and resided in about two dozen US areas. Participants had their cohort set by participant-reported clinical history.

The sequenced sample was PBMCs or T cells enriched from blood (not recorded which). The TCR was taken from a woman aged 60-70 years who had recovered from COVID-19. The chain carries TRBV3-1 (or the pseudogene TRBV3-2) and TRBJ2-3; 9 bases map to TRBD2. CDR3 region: CASSQGSGGGASTQYF. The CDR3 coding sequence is TGTGCCAGCAGCCAAGGTTCCGGCGGGGGGGCGAGTACGCAGTATTTT.